The clone carrying this T cell receptor beta chain was counted at least ten times. No antigen is known for it. The data derive from a study of beta chain features in type 1 diabetes. Study results and limitations: The naive, central memory and Treg TCRB repertoires showed an apparent similarity that was greater among patients than among healthy donors. The study left unresolved whether HLA type influences TCRB rearrangement.

Via the markers CD45RO/CCR7/CD25/CD127/CD95/CD27, stem cell-like memory, regulatory, central memory and naive CD4+ cells were sorted. Expressed TCRB transcripts got sequenced, as all isolated RNA was reverse transcribed. Using immunoSEQ multiplex PCR, the repertoire was profiled, and TCRdb retains in-frame clones only, with some absent. The repertoire holds about 130,000 clones, with about a tenth as singletons. CDR1 is SGHVS and CDR2 is FQNEAQ in the germline V gene. J lost 3 bases, V lost 4 bases, and 8 bases had no gene match. The CDR3 is made up of 16 amino acids. The sequence came from a man aged 18 to 30 in good health. V and J are TRBV7-8 and TRBJ2-2; 7 bases align to TRBD1. The specimen sequenced was central memory CD4+ T cells from blood. Here the CDR3 reads CASSSLRGRDTGELFF. DNA for the CDR3: TGTGCCAGCAGCTCATTAAGGGGGCGCGACACCGGGGAGCTGTTTTTT.